The 20 T cell receptor beta chains listed next were all sequenced from one sample in a study of T cells in Graves' hyperthyroidism and ophthalmopathy. Researchers took RNA transcripts and amplified the TCR beta CDR3 regions from them. TCR CDR3 regions were first amplified by RT-PCR with HTBI primers. TCRdb itself ran the multiplex PCR reads through MiXCR, one entry per CDR3 protein. There are about half a million distinct CDR3 sequences in the sample; 15% to 20% occur only once, and over 25% lies in the top ten. Sequences were obtained from blood. The receptors here all came from a woman in her 30s with Graves' ophthalmopathy.

This clonotype has more than one count but fewer than ten. The chain combines TRBV30 with TRBJ1-6; 9 bases are shared with TRBD1. The CDR3 contains 18 residues. Germline trimming cut 5 bases from V and 4 bases from J; bases unmatched to any gene: 15. Germline V CDR1 and CDR2: GTSNPN, SVGIG (reference sequence). CDR3 protein: CAWDGRRTGGRYNSPLHF. The CDR3, as DNA: TGTGCCTGGGACGGTAGACGAACAGGGGGCCGATATAATTCACCCCTCCACTTT.

The V call is TRBV6-2 or TRBV6-3, the J call TRBJ1-6, with D tentatively TRBD1 (5 bases). Germline lookup yields CDR1 MNHEY and CDR2 SVGEGT. The CDR3 runs 15 residues. Trimming took 3 bases from V and 9 from J, leaving 15 bases between them. CDR3 sequence: CASSYEGPGGSPLHF. The DNA of the CDR3 is TGTGCCAGCAGTTATGAGGGCCCCGGGGGTTCACCCCTCCACTTT.

This clonotype showed up just a few times. This sequence joins TRBV15 and TRBJ1-2, with D unclear. The CDR3 runs 15 residues. The V end lost 3 bases, the J end lost 1 base, and 12 bases lay between the germline ends. CDR1 and CDR2 from the germline V gene are LNHNV and YYDKDF (reference sequence). For the CDR3, the DNA is TGTGCCACCAGCAGGGACCGTACAATTAACTATGGCTACACCTTC. Encoded protein: CATSRDRTINYGYTF. The variable domain in full, completed from reference TRBV15 and TRBJ1-2, reads DAMVIQNPRYQVTQFGKPVTLSCSQTLNHNVMYWYQQKSSQAPKLLFHYYDKDFNNEADTPDNFQSRRPNTSFCFLDIRSPGLGDTAMYLCATSRDRTINYGYTFGSGTRLTVV.

This clonotype was seen a handful of times. The V call is TRBV12-3 or TRBV12-4, the J call TRBJ2-3; D call uncertain. CDR3 length: 17 residues. Trimming pared 3 bases from V and 2 bases from J, leaving 18 bases between. This chain's CDR3 is CASSFFTRIRTTDTQYF. CDR3 bases: TGTGCCAGCAGTTTCTTCACCAGGATTAGGACCACAGATACGCAGTATTTT.

V and J are TRBV29-1 and TRBJ2-7; D uncertain. The CDR3 sequence is 12 residues long. V lost 2 bases, J lost 3 bases, and 8 bases lay in between. Germline loops: CDR1 SQVTM, CDR2 ANQGSEA. The CDR3 reads CSVELGNYEQYF. In DNA form, the CDR3 reads TGCAGCGTTGAACTTGGCAACTACGAGCAGTACTTC.

The sample holds many counts of this clonotype. This CDR3 reads CASSFADYGYGYTF. In DNA, the CDR3 is TGTGCCAGCAGTTTTGCGGACTACGGCTATGGCTACACCTTC. The chain uses TRBV12-3 or TRBV12-4 and TRBJ1-2; D not resolved. This CDR3 spans 14 amino acids. Trimming left V 3 bases short and J 4 bases short, with 12 bases between.

The gene calls are TRBV7-3 and TRBJ1-3, with TRBD1 as a possible D gene (5 bases). V gave up 5 bases and J gave up 0 bases, with 11 bases separating them. The CDR3 is made up of 15 amino acids. Germline V CDR1 and CDR2: SGHTA, FQGTGA. This CDR3 reads CASSPGPNSGNTIYF. The DNA of the CDR3 is TGTGCCAGCAGCCCGGGACCGAACTCTGGAAACACCATATATTTT.

The gene calls are TRBV30 and TRBJ2-1, with TRBD1 matching over 10 bases. The CDR3 covers 11 residues. V trimming: 5 bases; J trimming: 15 bases; junction bases outside the gene matches: 7. The germline CDR1 and CDR2 sequences are GTSNPN and SVGIG (reference sequence). The CDR3 nucleotides read TGTGCCTGGGGAGGACAGGGGGTGTTGTTCTTC. Its translation is CAWGGQGVLFF. Full variable domain (outside the CDR3, taken from reference TRBV30 and TRBJ2-1): SQTIHQWPATLVQPVGSPLSLECTVEGTSNPNLYWYRQAAGRGLQLLFYSVGIGQISSEVPQNLSASRPQDRQFILSSKKLLLSDSGFYLCAWGGQGVLFFGPGTRLTVL.

The chain has TRBV10-2 and TRBJ1-4; D unresolved. V lost 8 bases and J lost 4, with 8 bases in between. Germline loops: CDR1 WSHSY, CDR2 SAAADI. The CDR3 contains 12 residues. For the CDR3, the DNA is TGCGCCAGCTCTGACCGTAATGAAAAACTGTTTTTT. Its protein is CASSDRNEKLFF.

This clonotype has just a few counts. The gene calls are TRBV3-1 and TRBJ2-5; tentatively, D is TRBD1 or TRBD2 (7 bases each). From germline, CDR1 is LGHDT and CDR2 YNNKEL (reference sequence). CDR3 length: 15 residues. V dropped 3 bases and J dropped 1 base, with 12 bases sitting between them. The CDR3 DNA sequence: TGTGCCAGCAGCCATCAGGGGGGGATCCAAGAGACCCAGTACTTC. This gives the protein CASSHQGGIQETQYF.

This clonotype was counted only a few times. The chain employs TRBV20-1 and TRBJ2-5; perhaps TRBD1 as D (6 bases). Deletions cut 3 bases from V and 3 bases from J, with 11 bases between. Germline V lookup: CDR1 DFQATT, CDR2 SNEGSKA (reference sequence). This CDR3 is 13 amino acids long. CDR3 region: CSARIQGKETQYF. For the CDR3, the DNA is TGCAGTGCTAGGATACAGGGAAAAGAGACCCAGTACTTC.

There are a few counts of this clonotype. The V call is TRBV20-1, the J call TRBJ1-1; 7 bases line up with TRBD1. V lost 7 bases to trimming and J lost 1 base; unmatched junction nucleotides: 6. The germline V gene encodes CDR1 DFQATT and CDR2 SNEGSKA (reference sequence). The CDR3 sequence is 13 residues long. The CDR3 loop reads CSGKGAWNTEAFF. Written as DNA, the CDR3 is TGCAGTGGAAAGGGGGCGTGGAACACTGAAGCTTTCTTT.

The rearrangement links TRBV4-1 to TRBJ2-1; D not certain. The CDR3 is 15 amino acids. Germline V CDR1 and CDR2: MGHRA, YSYEKL. V was shortened by 4 bases and J by 8 bases, with 18 bases between the two germline ends. The CDR3 DNA follows: TGCGCCAGCAGCCGGCGTACCTCCGACCGGGATGAGCAGTTCTTC. Its translation: CASSRRTSDRDEQFF.

This clonotype was picked up many times. Relative to the germline gene, one junction end is altered; a read error may explain this. This chain joins TRBV30 and TRBJ2-1, with D tentatively TRBD2 (7 bases). Per germline, CDR1 GTSNPN and CDR2 SVGIG (reference sequence). The CDR3 has 13 residues. The CDR3 loop reads CAGRGSSYNEQFF. DNA for the CDR3: TGTGCCGGGAGGGGGAGCTCCTACAATGAGCAGTTCTTC.

Ten or more counts support this clonotype. The CDR3 loop reads CASFDGDTQYF. The CDR3 bases are TGTGCCAGCTTCGACGGAGATACGCAGTATTTT. This chain links TRBV11-2 with TRBJ2-3; no firm D call. V lost 8 bases and J lost 5, with 8 bases in between. The CDR3 sequence is 11 residues long. Germline CDR1 and CDR2: SGHAT and FQNNGV.

This clonotype was counted only a few times. V is TRBV20-1 and J is TRBJ2-1, with 11 bases identical to TRBD2. V lost 0 bases to trimming and J lost 8 bases; unmatched junction nucleotides: 18. Looked up from germline, CDR1 is DFQATT and CDR2 is SNEGSKA (reference sequence). The CDR3 is 19 residues long. The CDR3 sequence is CSARDPGLADGGFRDEQFF. The CDR3 DNA is TGCAGTGCTAGAGATCCGGGACTAGCGGACGGGGGGTTTAGAGATGAGCAGTTCTTC.

This clonotype has a count of ten or more. This chain uses TRBV28 with TRBJ2-7, with D perhaps matching TRBD1 or TRBD2 (5 bases each). Trimming pared 2 bases from V and 6 bases from J, leaving 11 bases between. Germline V CDR1 and CDR2: MDHEN, SYDVKM. The CDR3 spans 13 residues. This CDR3 reads CASSLGGFREQYF. The CDR3 DNA sequence: TGTGCCAGCAGTTTAGGGGGATTCCGCGAGCAGTACTTC.

With regard to this clonotype: A read error may be the cause here, since a much bigger clone is one base away. This chain connects TRBV20-1 to TRBJ2-7; 12 bases are a match to TRBD2. Germline trimming cut 3 bases from V and 2 bases from J; bases unmatched to any gene: 2. The V gene's germline CDR1 is DFQATT and CDR2 SNEGSKA (reference sequence). The length of the CDR3 is 14 residues. CDR3 loop: CSASLAGGPYEQYF. CDR3 bases: TGCAGTGCTAGCCTAGCGGGAGGGCCCTACGAGCAGTACTTC.

This clonotype was observed at least ten times. J is TRBJ2-7 and V is TRBV28; weak D call: TRBD2 (6 bases). The V end was cut by 8 bases, the J end by 3 bases, with 11 bases between. Germline V gene data show CDR1 as MDHEN and CDR2 as SYDVKM. The CDR3 consists of 12 residues. The CDR3 DNA follows: TGTGCCAGCCGGGGGAAAATCTACGAGCAGTACTTC. Protein sequence: CASRGKIYEQYF.

In its sample, this clonotype was seen many times. The chain employs TRBV27 and TRBJ1-1; D is ambiguous. The CDR3 runs 15 residues. The V gene's germline CDR1 is MNHEY and CDR2 SMNVEV (reference sequence). The V end was cut by 5 bases, the J end by 12 bases, with 25 bases between. DNA of the CDR3: TGTGCCAGCAGTGACTCCCCCCCGTTGGAGGGTGCGACTTTCTTT. This translates into CASSDSPPLEGATFF.